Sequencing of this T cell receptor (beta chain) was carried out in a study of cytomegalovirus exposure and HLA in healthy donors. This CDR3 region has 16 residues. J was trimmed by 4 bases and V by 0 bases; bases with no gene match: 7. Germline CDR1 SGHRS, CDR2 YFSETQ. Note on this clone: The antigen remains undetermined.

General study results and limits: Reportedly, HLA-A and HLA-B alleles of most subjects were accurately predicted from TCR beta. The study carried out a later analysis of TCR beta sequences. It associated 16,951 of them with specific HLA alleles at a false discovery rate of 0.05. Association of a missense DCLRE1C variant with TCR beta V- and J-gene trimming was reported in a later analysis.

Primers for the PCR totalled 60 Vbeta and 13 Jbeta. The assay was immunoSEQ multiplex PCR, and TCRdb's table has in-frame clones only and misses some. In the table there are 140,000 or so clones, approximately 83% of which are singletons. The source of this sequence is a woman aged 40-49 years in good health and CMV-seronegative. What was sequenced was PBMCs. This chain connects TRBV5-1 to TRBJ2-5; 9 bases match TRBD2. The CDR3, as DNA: TGCGCCAGCAGCTTGGCTTCTAGCGGGGTCGGAGAGACCCAGTACTTC. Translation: CASSLASSGVGETQYF.